Shown below are 9 T cell receptor beta chains from a single sample sequenced in a study of blood T cell repertoires in COVID-19. Generated by immunoSEQ multiplex PCR, the TCRdb table keeps only in-frame clones and is missing some. The sample yields approximately 480,000 clones, 89% seen once. The sample taken for sequencing was peripheral blood. The receptors stem from a man aged 18 to 29 with COVID-19, enrolled during active disease.

The chain recombines TRBV2 with TRBJ2-1; unclear D gene. With 3 bases removed from V and 4 bases from J, the gap between germline ends came to 4 bases. The CDR3 loop spans 12 amino acids. The germline CDR1 and CDR2 sequences are SNHLY and FYNNEI. CDR3 sequence: CASSDQYNEQFF. CDR3 coding DNA: TGTGCCAGCAGTGACCAGTACAATGAGCAGTTCTTC.

V is TRBV19 and J is TRBJ1-5; D remains unclear. Trimming cost V 3 bases and J 0 bases, with 12 bases left between them. The CDR3 covers 16 residues. Germline V gene data show CDR1 as LNHDA and CDR2 as SQIVND (reference sequence). CDR3 DNA: TGTGCCAGTAGTATGCCAGGCGCTTATAGCAATCAGCCCCAGCATTTT. It codes for CASSMPGAYSNQPQHF.

The chain links TRBV28 to TRBJ2-5, with D tentatively TRBD1 (6 bases). Germline V gene lookup returns CDR1 MDHEN and CDR2 SYDVKM. Trimming stripped 6 bases from V and 4 bases from J, with 21 bases between. The CDR3 runs to 16 residues. The CDR3 sequence is CASRPPIYRVGETQYF. The CDR3 bases are TGTGCCAGCAGACCACCTATATACAGGGTTGGAGAGACCCAGTACTTC.

The V call is TRBV10-2, the J call TRBJ2-6; D call uncertain. This CDR3 is built from 15 residues. The V end lost 3 bases, the J end lost 0 bases, and 6 bases lay between the germline ends. CDR1 and CDR2 (germline): WSHSY, SAAADI. CDR3 sequence (DNA): TGCGCCAGCAGTGATGCGGTCTCTGGGGCCAACGTCCTGACTTTC. Encoded protein: CASSDAVSGANVLTF.

V is TRBV14 and J is TRBJ2-1, with unresolved D. CDR3 length equals 12 residues. The germline V and J ends were trimmed by 4 bases and 10 bases, with 11 bases remaining between them. CDR1 and CDR2 from the germline V gene are SGHDN and FVKESK. The CDR3 protein is CASSPSPAEQFF. In nucleotides, the CDR3 is TGTGCCAGCAGCCCGAGCCCCGCCGAGCAGTTCTTC.

The CDR3: CASRVSFRGSGNTIYF. CDR3 sequence (DNA): TGTGCCAGTAGGGTTAGTTTTAGGGGCTCTGGAAACACCATATATTTT. V usage is TRBV19 and J usage is TRBJ1-3, with D perhaps matching TRBD1 (5 bases). The CDR3 is 16 amino acids. Germline V CDR1 and CDR2: LNHDA, SQIVND (reference sequence). Between the trimmed V and J ends, which lost 6 bases and 0 bases, there was a span of 15 bases.

The table lists this clone with a count of one. The CDR3 coding sequence is TGTGCCAGCAAGGGACAGAGCTTCCAAGAGACCCAGTACTTC. Translated: CASKGQSFQETQYF. The chain uses TRBV28 and TRBJ2-5, with 7 bases that match TRBD1. The V and J ends lost 7 bases and 1 base, in that order; junction bases with no gene match: 6. The CDR3 extends over 14 amino acids. CDR1 and CDR2 from the germline V gene are MDHEN and SYDVKM.

The rearrangement uses TRBV27 and TRBJ2-7; tentative D call: TRBD1 (5 bases). The germline V gene has CDR1 MNHEY and CDR2 SMNVEV (reference sequence). V lost 7 bases to trimming and J lost 3 bases, with 16 bases between them. The CDR3 covers 14 residues. The CDR3 loop is CASTNSRVGYEQYF. The DNA for the CDR3 is TGTGCCAGCACCAACTCCAGGGTAGGCTACGAGCAGTACTTC.

The chain joins TRBV7-9 to TRBJ2-7, with 8 bases that match TRBD1. After removal of 2 bases from V and 0 bases from J, the junction contained 3 bases not matched to a gene. This CDR3 is 15 amino acids long. From germline, CDR1 is SEHNR and CDR2 FQNEAQ (reference sequence). The CDR3 is CASSLSGGLSYEQYF. The DNA for the CDR3 is TGTGCCAGCAGCTTATCAGGGGGCCTCTCCTACGAGCAGTACTTC.